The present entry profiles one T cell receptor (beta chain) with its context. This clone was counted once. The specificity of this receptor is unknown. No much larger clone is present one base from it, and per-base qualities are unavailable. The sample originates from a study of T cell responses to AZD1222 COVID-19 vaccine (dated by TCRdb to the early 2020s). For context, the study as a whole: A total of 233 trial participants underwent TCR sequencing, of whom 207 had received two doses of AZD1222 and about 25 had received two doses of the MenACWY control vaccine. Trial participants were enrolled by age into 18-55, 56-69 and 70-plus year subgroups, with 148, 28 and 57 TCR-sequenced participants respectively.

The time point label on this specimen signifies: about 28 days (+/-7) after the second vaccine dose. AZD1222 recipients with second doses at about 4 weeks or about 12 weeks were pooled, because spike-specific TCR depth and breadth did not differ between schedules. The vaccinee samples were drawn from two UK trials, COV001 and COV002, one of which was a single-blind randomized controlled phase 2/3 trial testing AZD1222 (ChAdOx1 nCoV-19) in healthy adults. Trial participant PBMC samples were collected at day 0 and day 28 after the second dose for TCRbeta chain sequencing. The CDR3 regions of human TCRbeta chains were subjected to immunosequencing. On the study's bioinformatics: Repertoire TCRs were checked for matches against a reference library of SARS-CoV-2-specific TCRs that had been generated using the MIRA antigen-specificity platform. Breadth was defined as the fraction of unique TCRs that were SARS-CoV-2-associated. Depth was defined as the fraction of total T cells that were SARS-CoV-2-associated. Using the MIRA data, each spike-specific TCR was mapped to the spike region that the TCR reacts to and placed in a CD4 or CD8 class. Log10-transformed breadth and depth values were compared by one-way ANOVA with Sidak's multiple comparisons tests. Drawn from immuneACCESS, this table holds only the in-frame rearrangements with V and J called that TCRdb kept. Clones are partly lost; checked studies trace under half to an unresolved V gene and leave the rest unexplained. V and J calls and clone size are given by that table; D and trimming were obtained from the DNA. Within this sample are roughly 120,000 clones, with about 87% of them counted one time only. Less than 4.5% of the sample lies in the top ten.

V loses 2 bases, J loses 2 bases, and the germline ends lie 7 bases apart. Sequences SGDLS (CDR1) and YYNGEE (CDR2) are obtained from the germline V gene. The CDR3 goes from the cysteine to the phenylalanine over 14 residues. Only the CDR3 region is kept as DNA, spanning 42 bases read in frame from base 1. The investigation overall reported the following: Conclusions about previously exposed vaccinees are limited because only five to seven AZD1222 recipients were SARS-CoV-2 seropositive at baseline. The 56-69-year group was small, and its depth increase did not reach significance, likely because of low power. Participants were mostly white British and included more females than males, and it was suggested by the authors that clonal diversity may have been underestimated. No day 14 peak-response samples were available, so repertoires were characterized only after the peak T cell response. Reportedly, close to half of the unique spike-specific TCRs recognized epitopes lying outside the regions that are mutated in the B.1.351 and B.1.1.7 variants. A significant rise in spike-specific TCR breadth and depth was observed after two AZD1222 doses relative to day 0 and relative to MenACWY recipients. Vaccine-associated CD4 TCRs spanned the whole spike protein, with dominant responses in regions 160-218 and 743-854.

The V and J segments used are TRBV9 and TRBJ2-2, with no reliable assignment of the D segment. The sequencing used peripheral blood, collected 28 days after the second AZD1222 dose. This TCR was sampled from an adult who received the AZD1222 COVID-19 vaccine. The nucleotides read TGTGCCAGCAGCGTCCTACTCAACACCGGGGAGCTGTTTTTT. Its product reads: CASSVLLNTGELFF.